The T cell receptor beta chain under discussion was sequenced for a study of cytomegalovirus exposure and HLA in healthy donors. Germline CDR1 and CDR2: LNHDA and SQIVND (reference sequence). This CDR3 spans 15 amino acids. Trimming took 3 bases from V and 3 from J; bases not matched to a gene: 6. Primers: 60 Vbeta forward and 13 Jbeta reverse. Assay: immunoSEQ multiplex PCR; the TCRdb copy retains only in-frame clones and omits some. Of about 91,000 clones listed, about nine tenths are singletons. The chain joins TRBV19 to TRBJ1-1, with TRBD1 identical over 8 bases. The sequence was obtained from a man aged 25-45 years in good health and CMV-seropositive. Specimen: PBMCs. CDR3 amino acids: CASSIRPDRDTEAFF. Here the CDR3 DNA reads TGTGCCAGTAGTATCCGGCCGGACAGGGACACTGAAGCTTTCTTT.